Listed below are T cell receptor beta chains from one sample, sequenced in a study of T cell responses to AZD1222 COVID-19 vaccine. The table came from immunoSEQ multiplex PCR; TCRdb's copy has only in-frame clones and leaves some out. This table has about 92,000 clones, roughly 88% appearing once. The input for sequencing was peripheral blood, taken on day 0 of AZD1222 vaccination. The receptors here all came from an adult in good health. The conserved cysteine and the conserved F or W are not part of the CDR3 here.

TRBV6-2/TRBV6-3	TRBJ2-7	ASSYGGSWYEQY
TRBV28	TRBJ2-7	ASSLMVAGGPIVDEQY
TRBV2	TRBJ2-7	ASRVGQGSHEQY
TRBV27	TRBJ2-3	ASSTFRSTDTQY
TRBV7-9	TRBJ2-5	ASSLTGVQSETQY
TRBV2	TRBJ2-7	ASSRTSVAYEQY
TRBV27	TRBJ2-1	ASGRLNNEQF
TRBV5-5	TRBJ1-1	ASSLSGVNTEAF
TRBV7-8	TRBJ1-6	ASSLGLAGSRNSPLH
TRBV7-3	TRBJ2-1	ASSLRGPLSIEVMGPYNEQF
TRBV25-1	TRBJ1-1	ASSIKDRGGAEAF
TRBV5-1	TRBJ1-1	ASSLAVTPNTEAF
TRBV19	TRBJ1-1	ASRNFGGQAF
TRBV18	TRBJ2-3	ASSSPGEPDTQY
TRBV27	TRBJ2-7	ASSLSPLTGVEQY
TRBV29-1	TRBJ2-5	SVLGLATKETQY
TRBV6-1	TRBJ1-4	ASSERPGASATNEKLF
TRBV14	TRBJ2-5	ASSQATSGTLGETQY
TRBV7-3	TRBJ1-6	ASSLTTEGAGSPLH
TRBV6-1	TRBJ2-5	ASSAPPVRGIETQY
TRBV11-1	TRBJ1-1	ASRNFGRTEAF
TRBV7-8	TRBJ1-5	ASSLEGDSNQPQH
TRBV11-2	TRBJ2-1	ASSPSGRGYNEQF
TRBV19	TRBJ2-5	ASSILGGAETQY
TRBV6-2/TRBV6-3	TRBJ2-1	ASSYVAGEQF
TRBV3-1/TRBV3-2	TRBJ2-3	ASSQDWNQGSTDTQY
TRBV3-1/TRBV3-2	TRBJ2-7	ASSQDGAVSYEQY